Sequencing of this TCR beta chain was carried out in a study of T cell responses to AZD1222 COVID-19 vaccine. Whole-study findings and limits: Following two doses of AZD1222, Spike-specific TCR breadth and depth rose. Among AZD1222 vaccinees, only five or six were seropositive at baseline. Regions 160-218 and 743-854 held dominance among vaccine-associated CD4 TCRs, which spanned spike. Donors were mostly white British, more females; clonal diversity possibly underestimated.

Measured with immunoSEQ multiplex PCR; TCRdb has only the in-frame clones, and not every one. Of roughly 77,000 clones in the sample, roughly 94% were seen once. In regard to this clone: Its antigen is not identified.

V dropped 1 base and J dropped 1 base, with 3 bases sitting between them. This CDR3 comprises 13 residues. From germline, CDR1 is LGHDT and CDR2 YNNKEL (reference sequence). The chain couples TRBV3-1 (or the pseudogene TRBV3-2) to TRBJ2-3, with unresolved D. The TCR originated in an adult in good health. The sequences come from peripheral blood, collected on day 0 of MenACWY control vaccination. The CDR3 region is CASSQGGTDTQYF. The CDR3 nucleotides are TGTGCCAGCAGCCAAGGTGGCACAGATACGCAGTATTTT.